This T cell receptor (beta chain) was recorded in a study of shared T cell receptors in the human thymus (dated by TCRdb to the early 2020s). With regard to the full study: The study examined how self-reactive, shared T-cell receptor alpha chains are generated in the human thymus.

The library was made by the immunoSEQ multiplex PCR assay. The immuneACCESS repertoire file appears here via TCRdb, limited to in-frame rearrangements. These files lack a portion of the clones; in checked studies, under half of the deficit traces to unresolved V genes, and the cause of the others is not known. In all, the sample holds hundreds of thousands of clones, and about 80% of those were seen once. The ten largest clones capture more than 0.01% of the sample. The CDR3 has 14 amino acids, counting the end cysteine and phenylalanine. The CDR3 DNA has 42 bases and is translated from base 1. The germline V gene specifies SQVTM as CDR1 and ANQGSEA as CDR2. V loses 6 bases at its end and J loses 8 bases; junction bases beyond the gene matches: 12. This clone turned up a few times. Its antigen is unknown. Base-call qualities are not available, and no considerably larger clone is one nucleotide away.

The same data also went into a second study, on human thymus T cells. From the second report: The donors were immunologically healthy infants in Finland who had open corrective cardiac surgery for congenital heart defects. Thymus tissue was obtained as surgical resects removed during corrective cardiac surgery. V and J gene segment usage appeared biased in both thymic and peripheral blood repertoires. The related research found that thymic TCR repertoires overlapped highly between unrelated individuals. The study used about 8 infant thymus samples plus four related peripheral blood samples to characterize TCR alpha and beta repertoires. The infant donors were roughly 7 to 244 days old, and the cohort included more than five males and a couple of females. Thymocytes were released mechanically from tissue and stored at -70 °C as pellets of roughly 8.5-32 million cells. A QIAsymphony instrument was used to extract genomic DNA from the frozen cell pellets. Using the immunoSEQ multiplex PCR assay, the TCRB and TCRAD loci were amplified from a standardized quantity of quality-controlled genomic DNA. Amplicons spanned the V(D)J region at a length sufficient to cover the CDR3 and identify V and J genes. Amplicon sequencing was performed on an Illumina platform through the commercial immunoSEQ service. Primer bias and sequencing errors were corrected using previously described methods, and TCRAD and TCRB definitions followed the IMGT database. Analysis of the repertoires was done with immunoSEQ Analyzer 3.0 and VDJTools and included basic statistics, V/J segment usage, diversity estimates, rarefaction and pairwise overlap. Diversity was estimated using the Chao1, ChaoE, Efron-Thisted, Shannon and inverse Simpson indices, and was also estimated on datasets down-sampled to the size of the smallest sample. Repertoire overlap was determined by strict matching of CDR3 nucleotide sequence, V gene and J gene, and Jaccard-based multidimensional scaling clustering was applied. On average, around 810,000 unique TCRB clonotypes were obtained from thymus samples, compared with 70,000 to 90,000 from blood samples.

This receptor was taken from a boy under two years old with a congenital heart defect. Donor details come from another sample of the same person, matched by shared clones. The chain is made from TRBV29-1 and TRBJ1-4, and 7 junction bases match TRBD1. Sequenced sample: thymocytes. The DNA reads TGCAGCGTCTCGAGGACAGGAAGTAGCGAAAAACTGTTTTTT. This gives the protein CSVSRTGSSEKLFF.